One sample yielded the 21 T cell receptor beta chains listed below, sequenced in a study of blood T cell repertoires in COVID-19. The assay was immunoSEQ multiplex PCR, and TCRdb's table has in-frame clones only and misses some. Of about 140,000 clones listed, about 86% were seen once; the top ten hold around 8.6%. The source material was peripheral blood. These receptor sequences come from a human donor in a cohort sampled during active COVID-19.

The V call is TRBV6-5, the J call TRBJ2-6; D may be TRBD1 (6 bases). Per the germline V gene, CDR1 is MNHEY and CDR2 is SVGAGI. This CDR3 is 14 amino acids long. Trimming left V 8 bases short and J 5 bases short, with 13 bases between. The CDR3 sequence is CASAQGSWANVLTF. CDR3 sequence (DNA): TGTGCCAGCGCTCAGGGGAGCTGGGCCAACGTCCTGACTTTC.

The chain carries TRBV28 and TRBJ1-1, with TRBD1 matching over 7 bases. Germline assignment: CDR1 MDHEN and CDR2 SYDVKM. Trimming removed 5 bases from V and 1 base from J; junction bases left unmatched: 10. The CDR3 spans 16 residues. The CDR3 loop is CASSKTGYMGNTEAFF. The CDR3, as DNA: TGTGCCAGCAGTAAGACAGGGTACATGGGGAACACTGAAGCTTTCTTT.

The CDR3 DNA is TGTGCCAGCAGTTACGTCGGACAGACGAATTCACCCCTCCACTTT. The encoded protein is CASSYVGQTNSPLHF. The genes are TRBV6-5 and TRBJ1-6; TRBD1 might be the D (6 bases). V lost 2 bases and J lost 7, with 12 bases in between. Germline V gene lookup returns CDR1 MNHEY and CDR2 SVGAGI. This CDR3 contains 15 residues.

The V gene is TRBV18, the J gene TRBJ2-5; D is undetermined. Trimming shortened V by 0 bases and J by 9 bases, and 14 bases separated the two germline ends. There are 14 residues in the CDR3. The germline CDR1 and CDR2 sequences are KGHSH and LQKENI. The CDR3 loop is CASSPPDLGSAQYF. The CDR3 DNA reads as TGTGCCAGCTCACCACCGGATCTGGGCTCGGCCCAGTACTTC.

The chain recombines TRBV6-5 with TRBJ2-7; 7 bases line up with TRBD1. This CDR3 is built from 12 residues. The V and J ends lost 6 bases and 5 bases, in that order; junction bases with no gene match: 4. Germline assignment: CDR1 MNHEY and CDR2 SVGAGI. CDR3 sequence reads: CASSLGGHEQYF. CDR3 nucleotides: TGTGCCAGCAGCCTAGGGGGCCACGAGCAGTACTTC.

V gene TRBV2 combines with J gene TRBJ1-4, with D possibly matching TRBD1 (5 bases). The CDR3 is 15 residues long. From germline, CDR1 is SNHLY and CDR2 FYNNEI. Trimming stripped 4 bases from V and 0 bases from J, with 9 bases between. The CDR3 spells CASSAQGATNEKLFF. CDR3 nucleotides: TGTGCCAGCAGTGCCCAGGGTGCAACTAATGAAAAACTGTTTTTT.

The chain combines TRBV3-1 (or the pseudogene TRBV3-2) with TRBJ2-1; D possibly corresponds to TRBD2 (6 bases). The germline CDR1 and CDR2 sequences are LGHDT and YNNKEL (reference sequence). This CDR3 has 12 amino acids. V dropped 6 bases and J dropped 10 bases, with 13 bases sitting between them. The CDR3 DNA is TGTGCCAGCAGTCCCAGCGGGTACGAGCAGTTCTTC. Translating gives CASSPSGYEQFF.

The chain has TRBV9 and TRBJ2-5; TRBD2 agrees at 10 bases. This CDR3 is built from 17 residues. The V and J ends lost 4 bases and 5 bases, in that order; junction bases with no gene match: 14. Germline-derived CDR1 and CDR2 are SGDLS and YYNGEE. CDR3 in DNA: TGTGCCAGCAGCCTAGGGTCTAGCGGGGGCCCACGGGAGACCCAGTACTTC. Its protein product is CASSLGSSGGPRETQYF.

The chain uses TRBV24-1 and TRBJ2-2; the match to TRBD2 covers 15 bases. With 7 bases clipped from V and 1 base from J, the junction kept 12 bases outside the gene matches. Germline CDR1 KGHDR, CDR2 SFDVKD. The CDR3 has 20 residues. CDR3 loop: CATSKAPGLAGGQNTGELFF. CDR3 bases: TGTGCCACCAGCAAAGCACCGGGACTAGCGGGGGGACAGAACACCGGGGAGCTGTTTTTT.

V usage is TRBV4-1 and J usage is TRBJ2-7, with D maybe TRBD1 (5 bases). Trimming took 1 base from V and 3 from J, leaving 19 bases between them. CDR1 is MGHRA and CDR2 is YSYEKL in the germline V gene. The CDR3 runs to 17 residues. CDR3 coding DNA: TGCGCCAGCAGCCAAGGGTTAAGGGGCCCCCTAAACTACGAGCAGTACTTC. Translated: CASSQGLRGPLNYEQYF.

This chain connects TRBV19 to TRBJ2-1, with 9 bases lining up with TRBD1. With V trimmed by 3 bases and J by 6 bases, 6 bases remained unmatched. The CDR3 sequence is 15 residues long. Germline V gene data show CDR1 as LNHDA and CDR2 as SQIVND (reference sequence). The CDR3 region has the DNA TGTGCCAGTAGTATCGGGACAGGGCGGGGCAATGAGCAGTTCTTC. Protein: CASSIGTGRGNEQFF. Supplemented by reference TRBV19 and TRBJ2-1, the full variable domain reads DGGITQSPKYLFRKEGQNVTLSCEQNLNHDAMYWYRQDPGQGLRLIYYSQIVNDFQKGDIAEGYSVSREKKESFPLTVTSAQKNPTAFYLCASSIGTGRGNEQFFGPGTRLTVL.

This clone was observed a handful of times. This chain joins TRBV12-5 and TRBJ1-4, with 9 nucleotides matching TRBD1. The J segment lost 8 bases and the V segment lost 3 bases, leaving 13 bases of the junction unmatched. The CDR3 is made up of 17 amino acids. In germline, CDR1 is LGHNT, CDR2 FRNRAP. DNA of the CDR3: TGTGCTAGTGGTTTCTATGAACAGGGGGCGCCTCTGGAAAAACTGTTTTTT. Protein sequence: CASGFYEQGAPLEKLFF.

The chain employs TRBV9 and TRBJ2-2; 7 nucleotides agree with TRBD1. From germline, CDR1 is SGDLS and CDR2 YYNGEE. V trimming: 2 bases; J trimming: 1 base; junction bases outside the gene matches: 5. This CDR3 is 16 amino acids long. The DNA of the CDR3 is TGTGCCAGCAGCGTTGCCGGGACAGTGAACACCGGGGAGCTGTTTTTT. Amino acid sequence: CASSVAGTVNTGELFF.

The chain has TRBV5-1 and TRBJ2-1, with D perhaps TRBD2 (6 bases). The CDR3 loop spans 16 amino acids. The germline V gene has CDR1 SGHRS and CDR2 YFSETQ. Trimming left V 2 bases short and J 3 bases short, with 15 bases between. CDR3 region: CASSLPGTGIYNEQFF. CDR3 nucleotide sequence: TGCGCCAGCAGCTTACCCGGGACTGGAATCTACAATGAGCAGTTCTTC.

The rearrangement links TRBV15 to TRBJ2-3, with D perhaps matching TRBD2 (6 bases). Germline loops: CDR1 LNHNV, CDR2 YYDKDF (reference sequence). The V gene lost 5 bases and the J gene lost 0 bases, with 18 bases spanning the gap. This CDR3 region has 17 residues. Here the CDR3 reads CATSHLLAGPSTDTQYF. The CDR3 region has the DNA TGTGCCACCAGCCACCTCCTGGCGGGGCCGAGCACAGATACGCAGTATTTT.

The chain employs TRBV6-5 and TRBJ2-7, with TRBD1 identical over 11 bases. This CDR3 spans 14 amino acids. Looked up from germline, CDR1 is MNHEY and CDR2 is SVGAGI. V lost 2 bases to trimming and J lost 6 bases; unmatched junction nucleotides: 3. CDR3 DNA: TGTGCCAGCAGTTACGGACAGGGGGCTGTCGAGCAGTACTTC. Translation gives CASSYGQGAVEQYF.

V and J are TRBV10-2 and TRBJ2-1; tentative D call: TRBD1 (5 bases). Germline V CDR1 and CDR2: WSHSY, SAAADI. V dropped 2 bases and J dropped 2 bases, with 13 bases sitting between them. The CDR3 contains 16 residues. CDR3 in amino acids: CASSENSAGPYNEQFF. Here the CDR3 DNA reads TGCGCCAGCAGTGAGAATAGTGCAGGGCCCTACAATGAGCAGTTCTTC.

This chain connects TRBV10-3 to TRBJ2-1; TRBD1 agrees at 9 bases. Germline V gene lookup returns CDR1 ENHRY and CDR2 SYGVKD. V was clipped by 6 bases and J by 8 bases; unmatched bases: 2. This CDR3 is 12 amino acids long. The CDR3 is CAIRTGGYEQFF. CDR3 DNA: TGTGCCATCAGAACAGGGGGCTATGAGCAGTTCTTC.

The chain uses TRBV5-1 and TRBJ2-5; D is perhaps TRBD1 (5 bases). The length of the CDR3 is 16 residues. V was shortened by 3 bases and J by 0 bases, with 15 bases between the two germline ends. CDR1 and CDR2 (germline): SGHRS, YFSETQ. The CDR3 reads CASSWGGGDDQETQYF. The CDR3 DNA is TGCGCCAGCAGCTGGGGCGGTGGGGATGACCAAGAGACCCAGTACTTC.

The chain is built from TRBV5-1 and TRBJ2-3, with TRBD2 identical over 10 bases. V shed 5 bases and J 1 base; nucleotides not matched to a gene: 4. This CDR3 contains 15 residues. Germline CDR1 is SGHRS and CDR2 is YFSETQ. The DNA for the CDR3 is TGCGCCAGCAGAAGCGGGGGGGCCCGCACAGATACGCAGTATTTT. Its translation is CASRSGGARTDTQYF.

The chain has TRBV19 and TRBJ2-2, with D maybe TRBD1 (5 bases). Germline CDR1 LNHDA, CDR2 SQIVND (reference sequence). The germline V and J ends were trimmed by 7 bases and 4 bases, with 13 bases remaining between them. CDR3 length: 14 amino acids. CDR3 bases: TGTGCCAGTACTTCTCAGGGTGCCACCGGGGAGCTGTTTTTT. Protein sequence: CASTSQGATGELFF.